The 10 T cell receptor beta chains reported below all come from one sample, sequenced in a study of blood T cell repertoires in COVID-19 (TCRdb year 2020). The protocol used for the library was the immunoSEQ multiplex PCR assay. What TCRdb holds here is the immuneACCESS table cut down to in-frame rearrangements. Part of the clones is not present; checked against another copy, under half of the missing clones reflect an unresolved V gene, and the others are unexplained. For this sample the table gives over 200,000 clones, of which roughly 80% were detected only once. Around 5.4% of the sample is in the top ten clones. Sequencing was carried out using peripheral blood. Receptors were obtained from a human donor in a cohort sampled during active COVID-19.

The chain is built from TRBV7-3 and TRBJ2-1, with 7 bases fitting TRBD2. CDR1 is SGHTA, CDR2 FQGTGA, per germline. Trimming cost V 5 bases and J 8 bases; bases outside gene matches: 15. This CDR3 contains 16 residues. As DNA, the CDR3 is TGTGCCAGCAGCCCTTCCCAAAGACTAGCTGGGCATGAGCAGTTCTTC. Amino acid sequence: CASSPSQRLAGHEQFF.

The V and J genes are TRBV9 and TRBJ2-2; D might be TRBD1 (6 bases). CDR3 size: 16 residues. V lost 0 bases, J lost 8 bases, and 17 bases lay in between. Germline V gene sequence: CDR1 SGDLS, CDR2 YYNGEE. The CDR3 spells CASSVGQGFGVGELFF. The CDR3 region has the DNA TGTGCCAGCAGCGTAGGCCAGGGGTTCGGAGTAGGGGAGCTGTTTTTT.

This clone showed up just once. V gene TRBV19 combines with J gene TRBJ2-7, with 9 bases matching TRBD2. CDR1 is LNHDA, CDR2 SQIVND, per germline (reference sequence). V gave up 1 base and J gave up 3 bases; unmatched junction bases: 4. CDR3 length: 15 amino acids. This CDR3 is CASSIATSGNYEQYF. CDR3 coding DNA: TGTGCCAGTAGTATAGCGACTAGCGGAAACTACGAGCAGTACTTC.

J is TRBJ2-6 and V is TRBV5-4; possible D gene TRBD1, 6 bases. V shed 4 bases and J shed 2 bases, with 16 bases lying between them. The CDR3 is 17 amino acids. Germline CDR1 reads SGHNT; CDR2 reads YYREEE (reference sequence). The CDR3 nucleotides read TGTGCCAGCAGCCTAAACAGGGCCAGTGCTGGGGCCAACGTCCTGACTTTC. Protein sequence: CASSLNRASAGANVLTF.

The rearrangement uses TRBV3-1 (or the pseudogene TRBV3-2) and TRBJ2-7, with D perhaps TRBD2 (6 bases). The CDR3 has 15 residues. The germline V and J ends were trimmed by 0 bases and 6 bases, with 15 bases remaining between them. Germline CDR1 reads LGHDT; CDR2 reads YNNKEL (reference sequence). CDR3 protein: CASSQDRTAGGEQYF. Here the CDR3 DNA reads TGTGCCAGCAGCCAAGACAGGACCGCCGGGGGCGAGCAGTACTTC.

This chain connects TRBV7-9 to TRBJ2-1; weak D call: TRBD1 (5 bases). The CDR3 loop spans 16 amino acids. Trimming stripped 5 bases from V and 5 bases from J, with 19 bases between. The germline V gene has CDR1 SEHNR and CDR2 FQNEAQ (reference sequence). This chain's CDR3 is CASSLLGPLRDNEQFF. The CDR3, as DNA: TGTGCCAGCAGCCTCCTGGGGCCCCTCAGGGACAATGAGCAGTTCTTC.

J is TRBJ2-7 and V is TRBV7-9; D is unclear. Between the trimmed V and J ends, which lost 5 bases and 0 bases, there was a span of 11 bases. The CDR3 totals 14 residues. CDR1 is SEHNR, CDR2 FQNEAQ, per germline (reference sequence). The CDR3 protein is CASSRGQSSYEQYF. DNA of the CDR3: TGTGCCAGCAGCAGAGGCCAGAGCTCCTACGAGCAGTACTTC.

This clone occurred a few times. The chain couples TRBV3-1 (or the pseudogene TRBV3-2) to TRBJ1-2, with TRBD1 matching 10 bases. Losses at the gene ends were 4 bases for V and 4 bases for J; bases not matched to a gene: 3. CDR3 length equals 14 residues. CDR1 and CDR2 from the germline V gene are LGHDT and YNNKEL (reference sequence). As DNA, the CDR3 is TGTGCCAGCAGCCTGACAGGGGGCATCTATGGCTACACCTTC. Translation: CASSLTGGIYGYTF.

The V call is TRBV28, the J call TRBJ1-5, with 8 bases aligning to TRBD1. From germline, CDR1 is MDHEN and CDR2 SYDVKM. The CDR3 is 15 amino acids. Trimming took 6 bases from V and 1 from J; bases not matched to a gene: 5. The chain's CDR3 is CASRPGGPSNQPQHF. The CDR3 coding sequence is TGTGCCAGCAGGCCAGGGGGCCCAAGCAATCAGCCCCAGCATTTT.

The V call is TRBV28, the J call TRBJ1-4; D may be TRBD1 (5 bases). The CDR3 is 16 amino acids. The V gene lost 1 base and the J gene lost 4 bases, with 13 bases spanning the gap. CDR1 is MDHEN, CDR2 SYDVKM, per germline. The CDR3 DNA reads as TGTGCCAGCAGTTTATTTGGGGGACTGATTAATGAAAAACTGTTTTTT. This encodes CASSLFGGLINEKLFF.